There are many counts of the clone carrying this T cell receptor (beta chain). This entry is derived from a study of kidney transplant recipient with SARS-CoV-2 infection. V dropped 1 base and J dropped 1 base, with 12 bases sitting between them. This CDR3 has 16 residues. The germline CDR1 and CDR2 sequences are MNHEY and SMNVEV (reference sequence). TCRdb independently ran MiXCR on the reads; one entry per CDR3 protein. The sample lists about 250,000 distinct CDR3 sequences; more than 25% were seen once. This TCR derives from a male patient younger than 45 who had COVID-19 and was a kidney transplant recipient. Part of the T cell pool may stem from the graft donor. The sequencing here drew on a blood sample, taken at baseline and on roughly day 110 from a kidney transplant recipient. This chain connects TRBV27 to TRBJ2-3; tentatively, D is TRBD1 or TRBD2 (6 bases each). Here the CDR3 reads CASSLYGGLGTDTQYF. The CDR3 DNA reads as TGTGCCAGCAGTTTATACGGGGGCCTAGGCACAGATACGCAGTATTTT.